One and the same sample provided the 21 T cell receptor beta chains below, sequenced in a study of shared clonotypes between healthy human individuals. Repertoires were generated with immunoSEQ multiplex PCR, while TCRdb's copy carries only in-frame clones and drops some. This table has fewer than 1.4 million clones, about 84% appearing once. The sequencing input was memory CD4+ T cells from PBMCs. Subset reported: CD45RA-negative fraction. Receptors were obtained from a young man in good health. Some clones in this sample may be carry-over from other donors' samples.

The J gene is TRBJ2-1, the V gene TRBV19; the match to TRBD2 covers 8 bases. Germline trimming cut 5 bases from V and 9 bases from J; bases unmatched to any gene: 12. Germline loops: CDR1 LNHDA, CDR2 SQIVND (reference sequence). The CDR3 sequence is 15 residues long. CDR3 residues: CASSVLFEREREQFF. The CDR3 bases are TGTGCCAGTAGTGTCCTGTTTGAGCGGGAGCGTGAGCAGTTCTTC.

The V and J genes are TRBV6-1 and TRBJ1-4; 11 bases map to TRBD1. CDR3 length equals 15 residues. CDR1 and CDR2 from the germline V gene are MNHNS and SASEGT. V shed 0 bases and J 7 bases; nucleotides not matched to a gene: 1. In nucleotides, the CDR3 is TGTGCCAGCAGTGAAGCAGGGACAGGGGGTGAAAAACTGTTTTTT. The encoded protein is CASSEAGTGGEKLFF.

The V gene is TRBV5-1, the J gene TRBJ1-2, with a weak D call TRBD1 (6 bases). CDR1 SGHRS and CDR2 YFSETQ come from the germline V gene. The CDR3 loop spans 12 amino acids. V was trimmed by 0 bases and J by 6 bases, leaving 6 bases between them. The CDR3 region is CASSLGQDGYTF. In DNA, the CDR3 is TGCGCCAGCAGCTTGGGACAGGATGGCTACACCTTC.

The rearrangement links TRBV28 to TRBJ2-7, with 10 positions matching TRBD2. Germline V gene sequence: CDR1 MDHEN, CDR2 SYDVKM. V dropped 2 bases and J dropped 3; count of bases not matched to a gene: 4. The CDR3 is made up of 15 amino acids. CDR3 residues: CASSLPLAGYYEQYF. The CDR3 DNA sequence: TGTGCCAGCAGTTTACCACTAGCGGGGTACTACGAGCAGTACTTC.

Written as DNA, the CDR3 is TGTGCCAGCAGCTTCGGACTAGCGGGAGTTGCAGATACGCAGTATTTT. Amino acids: CASSFGLAGVADTQYF. The J gene is TRBJ2-3, the V gene TRBV7-2; 13 bases align to TRBD2. V gave up 3 bases and J gave up 4 bases; unmatched junction bases: 4. Per the germline V gene, CDR1 is SGHTA and CDR2 is FQGNSA. The CDR3 loop spans 16 amino acids.

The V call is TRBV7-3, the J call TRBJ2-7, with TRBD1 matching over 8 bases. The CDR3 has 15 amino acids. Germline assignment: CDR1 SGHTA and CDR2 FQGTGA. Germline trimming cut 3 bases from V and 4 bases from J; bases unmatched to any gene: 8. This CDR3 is CASSLGRGRGYEQYF. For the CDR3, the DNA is TGTGCCAGCAGCTTGGGCAGGGGGCGCGGGTACGAGCAGTACTTC.

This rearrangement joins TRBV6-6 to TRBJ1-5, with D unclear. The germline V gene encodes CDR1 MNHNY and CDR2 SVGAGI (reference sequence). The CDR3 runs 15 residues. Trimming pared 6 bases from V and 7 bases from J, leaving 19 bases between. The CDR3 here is CASRVREDLEQPQHF. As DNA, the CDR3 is TGTGCCAGCAGAGTAAGGGAAGACTTAGAACAGCCCCAGCATTTT.

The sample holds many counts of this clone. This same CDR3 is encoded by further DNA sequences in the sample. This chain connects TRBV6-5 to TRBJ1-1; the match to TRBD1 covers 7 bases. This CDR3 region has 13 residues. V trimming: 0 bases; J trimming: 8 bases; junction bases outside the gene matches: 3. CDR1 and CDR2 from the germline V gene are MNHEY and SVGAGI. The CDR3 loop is CASSYSIGGEAFF. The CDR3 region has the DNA TGTGCCAGCAGTTACTCGATAGGGGGCGAAGCTTTCTTT.

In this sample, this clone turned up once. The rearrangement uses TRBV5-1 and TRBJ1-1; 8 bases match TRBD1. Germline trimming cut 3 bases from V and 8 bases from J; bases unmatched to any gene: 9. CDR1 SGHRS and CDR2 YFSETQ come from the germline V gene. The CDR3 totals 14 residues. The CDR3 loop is CASSSTGTGAEAFF. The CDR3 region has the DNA TGCGCCAGCAGCTCGACCGGGACAGGAGCCGAAGCTTTCTTT.

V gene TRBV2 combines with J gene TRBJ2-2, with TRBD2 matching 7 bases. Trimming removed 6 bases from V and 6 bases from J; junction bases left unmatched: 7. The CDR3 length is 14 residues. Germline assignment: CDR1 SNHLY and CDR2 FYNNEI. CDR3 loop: CASRPGTTSGELFF. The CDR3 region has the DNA TGTGCCAGCAGGCCCGGGACTACCTCCGGGGAGCTGTTTTTT.

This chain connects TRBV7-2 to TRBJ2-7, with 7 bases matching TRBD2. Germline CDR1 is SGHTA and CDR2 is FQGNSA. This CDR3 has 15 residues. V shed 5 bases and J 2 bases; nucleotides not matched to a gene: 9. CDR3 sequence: CASSHVGEGPYEQYF. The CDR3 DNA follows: TGTGCCAGCAGCCACGTGGGGGAGGGACCCTACGAGCAGTACTTC.

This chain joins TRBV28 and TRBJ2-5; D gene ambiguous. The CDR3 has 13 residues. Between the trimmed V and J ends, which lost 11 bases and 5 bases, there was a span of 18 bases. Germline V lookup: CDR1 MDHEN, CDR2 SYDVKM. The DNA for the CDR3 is TGTGCCGTCCGCAGAGAGAATACCGAGACCCAGTACTTC. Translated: CAVRRENTETQYF.

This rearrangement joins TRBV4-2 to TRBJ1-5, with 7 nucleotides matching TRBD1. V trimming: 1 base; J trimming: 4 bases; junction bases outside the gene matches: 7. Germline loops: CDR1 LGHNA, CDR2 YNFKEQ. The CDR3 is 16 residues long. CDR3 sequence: CASSQGGQGGNQPQHF. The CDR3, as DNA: TGTGCCAGCAGCCAAGGAGGCCAGGGGGGGAATCAGCCCCAGCATTTT.

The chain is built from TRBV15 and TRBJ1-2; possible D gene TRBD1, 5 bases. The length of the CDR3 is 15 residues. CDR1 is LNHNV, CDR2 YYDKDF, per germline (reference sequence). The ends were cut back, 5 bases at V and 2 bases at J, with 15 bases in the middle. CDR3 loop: CATSQKVGENYGYTF. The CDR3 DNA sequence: TGTGCCACCAGCCAAAAGGTGGGGGAAAACTATGGCTACACCTTC.

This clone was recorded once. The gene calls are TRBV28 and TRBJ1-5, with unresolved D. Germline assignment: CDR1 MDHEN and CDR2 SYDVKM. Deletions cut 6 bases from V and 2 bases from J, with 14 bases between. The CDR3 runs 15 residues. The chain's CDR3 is CASSGVLDRNQPQHF. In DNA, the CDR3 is TGTGCCAGCAGCGGAGTCCTAGATCGCAATCAGCCCCAGCATTTT.

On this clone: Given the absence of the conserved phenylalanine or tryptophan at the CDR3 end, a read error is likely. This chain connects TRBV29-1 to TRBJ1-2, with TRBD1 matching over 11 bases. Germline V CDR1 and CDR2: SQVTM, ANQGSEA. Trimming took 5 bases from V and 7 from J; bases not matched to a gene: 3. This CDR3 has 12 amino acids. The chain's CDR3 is CSVTGQGAGYTL. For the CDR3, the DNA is TGCAGCGTTACCGGACAGGGGGCTGGCTACACCCTC.

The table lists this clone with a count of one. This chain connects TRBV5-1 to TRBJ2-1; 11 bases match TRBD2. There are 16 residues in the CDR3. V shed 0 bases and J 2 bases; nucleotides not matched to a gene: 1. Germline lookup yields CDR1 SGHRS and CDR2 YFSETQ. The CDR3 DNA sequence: TGCGCCAGCAGCTTGGATAGCGGGAGGGCCTACAATGAGCAGTTCTTC. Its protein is CASSLDSGRAYNEQFF. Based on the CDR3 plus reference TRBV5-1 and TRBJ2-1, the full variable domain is KAGVTQTPRYLIKTRGQQVTLSCSPISGHRSVSWYQQTPGQGLQFLFEYFSETQRNKGNFPGRFSGRQFSNSRSEMNVSTLELGDSALYLCASSLDSGRAYNEQFFGPGTRLTVL.

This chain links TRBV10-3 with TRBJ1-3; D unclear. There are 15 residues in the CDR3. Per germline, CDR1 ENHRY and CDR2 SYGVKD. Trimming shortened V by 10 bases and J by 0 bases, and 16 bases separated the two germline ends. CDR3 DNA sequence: TGTGCCACTAGGAGGCAGGCGCTCTCTGGAAACACCATATATTTT. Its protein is CATRRQALSGNTIYF.

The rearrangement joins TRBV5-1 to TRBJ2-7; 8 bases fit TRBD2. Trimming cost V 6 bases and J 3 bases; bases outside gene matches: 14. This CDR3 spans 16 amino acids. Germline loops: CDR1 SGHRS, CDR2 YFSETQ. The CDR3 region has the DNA TGCGCCAGCACCCGGGGCCCGGGAGGGCCCTACTACGAGCAGTACTTC. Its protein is CASTRGPGGPYYEQYF.

The CDR3: CASSPYYGYTF. The CDR3 coding sequence is TGTGCCAGCAGCCCCTACTATGGCTACACCTTC. V and J are TRBV28 and TRBJ1-2, with D hard to call. The CDR3 is 11 amino acids. V was trimmed by 6 bases and J by 3 bases, leaving 5 bases between them. CDR1 MDHEN and CDR2 SYDVKM come from the germline V gene.

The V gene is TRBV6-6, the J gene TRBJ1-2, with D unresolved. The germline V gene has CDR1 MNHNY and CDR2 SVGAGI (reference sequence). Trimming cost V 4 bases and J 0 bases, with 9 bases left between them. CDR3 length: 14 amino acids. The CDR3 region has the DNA TGTGCCAGCAGTTTTCAGGTTTCTAACTATGGCTACACCTTC. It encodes CASSFQVSNYGYTF.